At least ten counts were recorded for the clone carrying this T cell receptor (beta chain). RNA transcripts gave rise to amplified TCR beta CDR3 regions. HTBI primers drove first-round RT-PCR of the TCR CDR3. TCRdb passed the multiplex PCR reads through MiXCR, listing each CDR3 protein once. The sample contains approximately 510,000 distinct CDR3 sequences, less than 25% of which appear only once. With 2 bases removed from V and 4 bases from J, the gap between germline ends came to 11 bases. Germline CDR1 and CDR2: SNHLY and FYNNEI. The CDR3 totals 14 residues. The data were taken from a study of T cells in Graves' hyperthyroidism and ophthalmopathy. Graves' hyperthyroidism is called stable when ophthalmopathy does not progress within 18 months.

Sequencing was performed on blood. The chain recombines TRBV2 with TRBJ1-2, with D perhaps TRBD1 (5 bases). The clonotype was recovered from a man younger than 30 with Graves' hyperthyroidism. CDR3 nucleotides: TGTGCCAGCAGTGAACGGGGGAACGGCTATGGCTACACCTTC. Amino acid sequence: CASSERGNGYGYTF.